This T cell receptor (beta chain) was observed in a study of T cells after yellow fever vaccination. Findings of the study overall: The appearance of a small share of clonotypes in both CD4 and CD8 compartments was observed.

Germline assignment: CDR1 SEHNR and CDR2 FQNEAQ (reference sequence). The CDR3 consists of 15 residues. Template switching with 5'RACE generated the TCR cDNA and added a universal primer site and UMIs. TCRdb re-derived calls from the 5' RACE reads in MiXCR, one entry per CDR3 protein. The sample carries about 630,000 distinct CDR3 sequences, 9% to 15% recorded once. This clonotype has a handful of counts. What it binds is unknown. At one end the junction does not follow the germline gene, possibly because of a read error. The gene calls are TRBV7-9 and TRBJ2-5, with 8 bases that match TRBD2. The sample in question was PBMCs, obtained on the day of the yellow fever booster vaccination. The source of this sequence is a man aged 25 to 45 who received the YFV17D yellow fever vaccine. The CDR3 DNA reads TGTGCCAGCAGCTACCGGGGGGGGGCCCCGGAGACCCAGAACTTC. It encodes CASSYRGGAPETQNF.